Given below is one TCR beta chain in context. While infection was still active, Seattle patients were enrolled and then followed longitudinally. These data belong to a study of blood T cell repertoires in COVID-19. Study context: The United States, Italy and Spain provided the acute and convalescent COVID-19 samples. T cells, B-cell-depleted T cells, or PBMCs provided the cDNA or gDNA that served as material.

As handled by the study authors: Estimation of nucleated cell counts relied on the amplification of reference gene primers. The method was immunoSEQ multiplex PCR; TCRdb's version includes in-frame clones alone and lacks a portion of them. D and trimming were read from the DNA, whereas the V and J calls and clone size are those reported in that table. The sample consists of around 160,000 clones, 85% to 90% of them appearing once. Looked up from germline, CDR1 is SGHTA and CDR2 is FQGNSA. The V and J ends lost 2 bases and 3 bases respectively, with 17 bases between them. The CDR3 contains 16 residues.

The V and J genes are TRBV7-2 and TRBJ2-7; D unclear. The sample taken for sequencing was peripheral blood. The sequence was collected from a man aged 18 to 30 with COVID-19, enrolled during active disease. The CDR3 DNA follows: TGTGCCAGCAGCTTATCCTCCTCCGCGATGGTCTACGAGCAGTACTTC. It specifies CASSLSSSAMVYEQYF. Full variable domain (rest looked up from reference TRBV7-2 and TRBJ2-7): GAGVSQSPSNKVTEKGKDVELRCDPISGHTALYWYRQSLGQGLEFLIYFQGNSAPDKSGLPSDRFSAERTGGSVSTLTIQRTQQEDSAVYLCASSLSSSAMVYEQYFGPGTRLTVT.